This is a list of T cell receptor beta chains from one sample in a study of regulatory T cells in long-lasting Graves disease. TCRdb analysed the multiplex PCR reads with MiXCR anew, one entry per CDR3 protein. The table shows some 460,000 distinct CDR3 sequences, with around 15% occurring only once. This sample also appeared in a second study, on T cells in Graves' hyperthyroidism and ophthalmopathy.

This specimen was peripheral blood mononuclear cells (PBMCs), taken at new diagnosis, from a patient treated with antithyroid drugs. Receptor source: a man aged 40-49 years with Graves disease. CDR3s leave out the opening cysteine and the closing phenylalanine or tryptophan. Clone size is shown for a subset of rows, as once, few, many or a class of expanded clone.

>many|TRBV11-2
ASSLSPGTDTQY
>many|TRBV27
ASSPTGRSYEQY
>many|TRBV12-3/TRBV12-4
ASSPQGTVTGELF
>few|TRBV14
ASSQRGGSADTQY
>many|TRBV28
ASSFPQAGHTEAF
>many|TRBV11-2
ASSLEGITNEQY
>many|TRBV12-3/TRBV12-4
ASRFRTSGSLYTQY
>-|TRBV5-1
ASSWTSGSYEQF
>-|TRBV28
ASKLGAAKNIQY
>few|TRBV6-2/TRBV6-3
ASSSRTVSYEQY
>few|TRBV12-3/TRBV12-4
ASSLEGADTRY
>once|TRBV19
ASSKYMGGGSNQPQH
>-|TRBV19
ASSMLGAATNEKLF
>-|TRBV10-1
ASSESLAGVSNEQF
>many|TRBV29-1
SVGSSGRGSYNEQF
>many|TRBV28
ASSDRADTQY
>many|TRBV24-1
ATSDPVGGTSTDTQY
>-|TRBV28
ASSLGHVGNQPQH
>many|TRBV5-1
ASSLASSGIRSSYNEQF
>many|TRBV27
ASSLFSGLSYNEQF
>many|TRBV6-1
ASRWTVSSGANVLT
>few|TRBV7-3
ASGSRGSGSPLH
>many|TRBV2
ASSRNSAGGRFQAEGF
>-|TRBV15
ATSRPTGYGYT
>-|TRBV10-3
AISEVRGIRSYEQY
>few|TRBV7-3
ASSLAYRGQLGEQY
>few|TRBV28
ATGVNTEAF
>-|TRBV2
ATAGGPGEQY
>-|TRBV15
ATSRDGRDQETQY
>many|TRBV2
ASRSRFLTVEAF
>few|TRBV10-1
ASRAGSNTGELF
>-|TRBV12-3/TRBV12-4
ASSAGYQPQH
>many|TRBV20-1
SADATGPNEQF
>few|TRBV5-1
ASSAGQVRHEQF
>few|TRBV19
ASSLGTGAADTQY
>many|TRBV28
ASSATGGKYQYEQY
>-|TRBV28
ASRRGTAAARRQY
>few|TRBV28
ASSLSPSVRGRGYT
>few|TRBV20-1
SARASAGDGQPQH
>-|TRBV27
ASSRGGHNTGELF
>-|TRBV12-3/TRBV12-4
ASSLWFGAGETQY
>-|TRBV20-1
SAAPGEYTQY
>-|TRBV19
ASSIRTSVTDTQY
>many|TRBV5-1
ASSLGDRITTDTQY
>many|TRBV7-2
ASSPRGVTDTQY
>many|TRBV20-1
SAASGSGDTQY
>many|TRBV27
ASSRGSNTGLAKNIQY
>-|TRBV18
ASSQGTQPQH
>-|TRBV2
ASESSGRIYEQY
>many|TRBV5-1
ASSLDLYEQF
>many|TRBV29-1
SVGQGRADTQY
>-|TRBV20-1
SARGGLAGTYNEQF
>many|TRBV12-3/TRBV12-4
ASSSNLARRETQY
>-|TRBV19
ASSRRDRGFSGANVLT
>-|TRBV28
ASRVEVNTGELF